The entry below describes one T cell receptor (beta chain). The antigen is undetermined. A far more abundant clone sits one base away, making this likely a read error. In the same sample, other DNA sequences code for this CDR3. TCRdb keeps only in-frame clones here, not all; method: immunoSEQ multiplex PCR. The table includes about 1.1 million clones, around three quarters detected once. The sample comes from a study of shared clonotypes between healthy human individuals. CDR1 SEHNR and CDR2 FQNEAQ come from the germline V gene (reference sequence). The CDR3 is 11 residues long. V was shortened by 5 bases and J by 3 bases, with 3 bases between the two germline ends. Study-wide results and caveats: Larger estimated richness was generally recorded for naive subsets relative to memory subsets.

The sequencing input was memory CD4+ T cells from PBMCs. Specified subset: CD45RA-negative fraction. The clonotype originates from a man aged 18 to 29 in good health. Some clones in this sample may be carry-over from other donors' samples. This sequence joins TRBV7-9 and TRBJ2-3, with no clear D. The CDR3 sequence is CASSETDTQYF. The CDR3 DNA is TGTGCCAGCAGCGAGACAGATACGCAGTATTTT.